These 16 T cell receptor beta chains were all obtained from the same sample, sequenced in a study of HIV-infected children after antiretroviral therapy interruption. Indicated treatment: PENTA 11 planned treatment interruption arm or continuous ART arm. Unique molecular identifiers were included in an RNA-based 3' RACE TCR library. TCRdb re-derived calls from the 3' RACE reads in MiXCR, one entry per CDR3 protein. The sample lists around 47,000 distinct CDR3 sequences, around 4.5% seen once, with roughly 0.7% in the top ten. Sample: CD45RA+ CD4+ T cells from PBMCs, pooled from several time points, taken from a donor given antiretroviral therapy, either interrupted or continuous. Subset here: naive CD4+ CD45RA+ CD45RO- T cells. These TCRs come from a pool of human donors with HIV.

This clonotype came up many times. The genes are TRBV5-6 and TRBJ1-6; D may be TRBD1 (6 bases). Germline V gene data show CDR1 as SGHDT and CDR2 as YYEEEE. Trimming took 2 bases from V and 0 from J, leaving 12 bases between them. The CDR3 length is 17 residues. This CDR3 reads CASSLWGHSSYNSPLHF. CDR3 in DNA: TGTGCCAGCAGCTTATGGGGGCACAGCTCCTATAATTCACCCCTCCACTTT.

This clonotype came up many times. The genes are TRBV19 and TRBJ1-2; D uncertain. Germline V lookup: CDR1 LNHDA, CDR2 SQIVND (reference sequence). The CDR3 covers 16 residues. The V and J ends lost 5 bases and 0 bases respectively, with 16 bases between them. Written as DNA, the CDR3 is TGTGCCAGTAGTGTCGTGACATCCACCCCTAACTATGGCTACACCTTC. Residues: CASSVVTSTPNYGYTF. The whole variable domain, remainder taken from reference TRBV19 and TRBJ1-2, is DGGITQSPKYLFRKEGQNVTLSCEQNLNHDAMYWYRQDPGQGLRLIYYSQIVNDFQKGDIAEGYSVSREKKESFPLTVTSAQKNPTAFYLCASSVVTSTPNYGYTFGSGTRLTVV.

The DNA for the CDR3 is TGTGCCACCAGCAGAGAACCGGGACGGACCAATGAGCAGTTCTTC. Residues: CATSREPGRTNEQFF. This chain connects TRBV15 to TRBJ2-1, with D tentatively TRBD1 or TRBD2 (5 bases each). The CDR3 is made up of 15 amino acids. Trimming removed 0 bases from V and 6 bases from J, with 12 bases in between. Germline V gene sequence: CDR1 LNHNV, CDR2 YYDKDF (reference sequence).

This clonotype was observed many times. The V and J genes are TRBV12-3 or TRBV12-4 and TRBJ2-1; D ambiguous. V was cut by 1 base and J by 5 bases, with 18 bases left in between. The CDR3 totals 17 residues. The CDR3 nucleotides are TGTGCCAGCAGTTTAGATGTGGTCCGATCTTTCAACAATGAGCAGTTCTTC. This translates into CASSLDVVRSFNNEQFF.

This clonotype was seen a handful of times. V gene TRBV6-5 combines with J gene TRBJ2-3; D might be TRBD1 (6 bases). V lost 5 bases to trimming and J lost 7 bases, with 10 bases between them. Germline V gene lookup returns CDR1 MNHEY and CDR2 SVGAGI. CDR3 length: 12 amino acids. As DNA, the CDR3 is TGTGCCAGCAGTACCACAGGGAATACGCAGTATTTT. This gives the protein CASSTTGNTQYF.

This clonotype occurred a few times. The chain has TRBV30 and TRBJ1-1; weak D call: TRBD1 (6 bases). The germline V gene encodes CDR1 GTSNPN and CDR2 SVGIG (reference sequence). The CDR3 has 11 residues. V shed 4 bases and J shed 4 bases, with 7 bases lying between them. The CDR3 DNA follows: TGTGCCTGGACAGGGGCCACTGAAGCTTTCTTT. Translating it yields CAWTGATEAFF. The whole variable domain, remainder taken from reference TRBV30 and TRBJ1-1, is SQTIHQWPATLVQPVGSPLSLECTVEGTSNPNLYWYRQAAGRGLQLLFYSVGIGQISSEVPQNLSASRPQDRQFILSSKKLLLSDSGFYLCAWTGATEAFFGQGTRLTVV.

This clonotype came up many times. V gene TRBV28 combines with J gene TRBJ1-6; maybe TRBD1 (5 bases). V was clipped by 5 bases and J by 8 bases, with 16 bases between them. The CDR3 contains 15 residues. From germline, CDR1 is MDHEN and CDR2 SYDVKM. Here the CDR3 DNA reads TGTGCCAGCAGTCCCGGCCGGGGCGCTGATTCACCCCTCCACTTT. This codes for CASSPGRGADSPLHF.

This clonotype was seen at least ten times. The genes are TRBV7-2 and TRBJ2-1; D is uncertain. The germline gives CDR1 SGHTA, CDR2 FQGNSA. The length of the CDR3 is 14 residues. V was clipped by 6 bases and J by 0 bases, with 9 bases between them. In DNA form, the CDR3 reads TGTGCCAGCAGATCACAATCCTCCTACAATGAGCAGTTCTTC. Its protein is CASRSQSSYNEQFF.

This clonotype was seen a single time. V is TRBV5-1 and J is TRBJ1-3, with 7 nucleotides matching TRBD1. Looked up from germline, CDR1 is SGHRS and CDR2 is YFSETQ. V dropped 4 bases and J dropped 8; count of bases not matched to a gene: 6. The CDR3 is 13 amino acids. CDR3 in amino acids: CASSKGGEDTIYF. The CDR3 DNA sequence: TGCGCCAGCAGCAAAGGGGGCGAGGACACCATATATTTT.

There are many counts of this clonotype. The rearrangement uses TRBV10-3 and TRBJ2-7; D might be TRBD1 or TRBD2, each matching 5 bases. Trimming stripped 1 base from V and 6 bases from J, with 13 bases between. Per the germline V gene, CDR1 is ENHRY and CDR2 is SYGVKD. CDR3 size: 14 residues. The CDR3 sequence is CAISEWDGLGEQYF. The DNA for the CDR3 is TGTGCCATCAGTGAGTGGGACGGCCTCGGCGAGCAGTACTTC.

This clonotype has a count of ten or more. The chain links TRBV20-1 to TRBJ1-5, with D uncertain. This CDR3 region has 13 residues. CDR1 and CDR2 (germline): DFQATT, SNEGSKA (reference sequence). The V gene lost 6 bases and the J gene lost 2 bases, with 11 bases spanning the gap. The CDR3: CSARSSGNQPQHF. DNA for the CDR3: TGCAGTGCGAGGTCATCGGGCAATCAGCCCCAGCATTTT.

This clonotype was seen ten or more times. The rearrangement links TRBV6-5 to TRBJ2-3, with TRBD1 matching over 7 bases. The junction had 4 bases not matched to a gene; V was cut back by 6 bases and J by 4 bases. The CDR3 length is 13 residues. The germline V gene has CDR1 MNHEY and CDR2 SVGAGI. CDR3 residues: CASRKTGADTQYF. Here the CDR3 DNA reads TGTGCCAGCAGAAAAACAGGGGCAGATACGCAGTATTTT.

This clonotype was seen at least ten times. The chain combines TRBV29-1 with TRBJ2-1; TRBD2 aligns across 7 bases. This CDR3 spans 12 amino acids. V gave up 8 bases and J gave up 8 bases; unmatched junction bases: 9. CDR1 and CDR2 from the germline V gene are SQVTM and ANQGSEA. CDR3: CSLGGSGDEQFF. The CDR3 DNA reads as TGCAGCTTGGGGGGGTCTGGGGATGAGCAGTTCTTC.

The chain carries TRBV12-3 or TRBV12-4 and TRBJ1-5, with D perhaps TRBD1 (6 bases). Trimming left V 6 bases short and J 7 bases short, with 10 bases between. The CDR3 length is 12 residues. CDR3 nucleotides: TGTGCCAGCAGAGAAGGGGGGCAGCCCCAGCATTTT. It translates to CASREGGQPQHF.

The chain employs TRBV12-3 or TRBV12-4 and TRBJ2-7; tentatively, D is TRBD1 (6 bases). The CDR3 sequence is 15 residues long. Between the trimmed V and J ends, which lost 10 bases and 0 bases, there was a span of 19 bases. CDR3 amino acids: CATAFGRTASYEQYF. CDR3 nucleotide sequence: TGTGCCACCGCGTTTGGGCGGACAGCCTCCTACGAGCAGTACTTC.

At least ten counts were recorded for this clonotype. CDR3 nucleotides: TGTGCCAGCAGTAGACAGGGGGAAGCTTTCTTT. Translating it yields CASSRQGEAFF. The chain couples TRBV3-1 to TRBJ1-1; the match to TRBD1 covers 8 bases. The length of the CDR3 is 11 residues. Germline lookup yields CDR1 LGHDT and CDR2 YNNKEL (reference sequence). J was trimmed by 8 bases and V by 6 bases; bases with no gene match: 2.